These 20 T cell receptor beta chains originate from one sample sequenced in a study of T cell responses to AZD1222 COVID-19 vaccine. Only in-frame clones appear in the TCRdb table, and some are missing; sequencing was by immunoSEQ multiplex PCR. The sample shows about 120,000 clones, roughly 92% of them seen only once. The material was peripheral blood, obtained on day 0 of AZD1222 vaccination. The origin of the receptors is an adult in good health.

This chain joins TRBV25-1 and TRBJ1-3, with 7 bases that match TRBD1. The CDR3 runs 15 residues. Unmatched junction bases numbered 9, after V lost 6 bases and J lost 4 bases. CDR1 is MGHDK, CDR2 SYGVNS, per germline. CDR3 protein: CASSPTGAHGNTIYF. CDR3 nucleotides: TGTGCCAGCAGCCCCACAGGGGCGCACGGAAACACCATATATTTT.

J is TRBJ1-5 and V is TRBV28; D unresolved. The germline CDR1 and CDR2 sequences are MDHEN and SYDVKM. The CDR3 has 14 amino acids. V shed 1 base and J shed 0 bases, with 4 bases lying between them. CDR3 sequence (DNA): TGTGCCAGCAGTTTATCCCTTAGCAATCAGCCCCAGCATTTT. Encoded protein: CASSLSLSNQPQHF. Based on the CDR3 plus reference TRBV28 and TRBJ1-5, the full variable domain is DVKVTQSSRYLVKRTGEKVFLECVQDMDHENMFWYRQDPGLGLRLIYFSYDVKMKEKGDIPEGYSVSREKKERFSLILESASTNQTSMYLCASSLSLSNQPQHFGDGTRLSIL.

The chain employs TRBV27 and TRBJ1-2; D possibly corresponds to TRBD1 (6 bases). This CDR3 has 15 amino acids. Germline-derived CDR1 and CDR2 are MNHEY and SMNVEV (reference sequence). This CDR3 is CACARGGPANYGYTF. In DNA form, the CDR3 reads TGTGCTTGTGCCCGGGGGGGGCCCGCTAACTATGGCTACACCTTC.

The gene calls are TRBV7-2 and TRBJ2-7; D perhaps matches TRBD2 (6 bases). CDR1 and CDR2 (germline): SGHTA, FQGNSA. Trimming took off 5 bases at V and 0 bases at J, with 14 bases between the two ends. This CDR3 has 15 amino acids. For the CDR3, the DNA is TGTGCCAGCAGCACAGACCGGGACTCCTCCTACGAGCAGTACTTC. Protein product: CASSTDRDSSYEQYF.

The V gene is TRBV28, the J gene TRBJ1-2, with unresolved D. V was pared by 3 bases and J by 2 bases, with 10 bases between. The CDR3 totals 14 residues. Looked up from germline, CDR1 is MDHEN and CDR2 is SYDVKM. The CDR3 nucleotides read TGTGCCAGCAGTTTGACGGACTTAAACTATGGCTACACCTTC. The encoded protein is CASSLTDLNYGYTF.

The chain carries TRBV21-1 and TRBJ2-5; the table calls TRBD2, which could not be checked here. TRBV21-1 is a pseudogene. The CDR3 is made up of 16 amino acids. The CDR3 DNA follows: TGTGCCAGCAGCAGCCAGAGGGTAGCCATTCAAGAGACCCAGTACTTC. Translated, it gives CASSSQRVAIQETQYF.

The chain is built from TRBV29-1 and TRBJ1-5; tentatively, D is TRBD1 (5 bases). Germline CDR1 and CDR2: SQVTM and ANQGSEA. The CDR3 spans 13 residues. The V end was cut by 6 bases, the J end by 4 bases, with 13 bases between. CDR3 sequence: CSVSAGFNQPQHF. The CDR3 nucleotides are TGCAGCGTATCAGCAGGGTTTAATCAGCCCCAGCATTTT.

The chain employs TRBV6-5 and TRBJ1-5; maybe TRBD1 (5 bases). The V and J ends lost 7 bases and 6 bases respectively, with 13 bases between them. In germline, CDR1 is MNHEY, CDR2 SVGAGI. There are 13 residues in the CDR3. The CDR3 spells CASTPQGAQPQHF. The CDR3 bases are TGTGCCAGCACCCCCCAGGGAGCTCAGCCCCAGCATTTT.

The gene calls are TRBV4-1 and TRBJ2-7, with TRBD2 matching 8 bases. Germline-derived CDR1 and CDR2 are MGHRA and YSYEKL. CDR3 length: 16 amino acids. V lost 0 bases and J lost 6; bases outside the gene matches: 10. The chain's CDR3 is CASSQDRSGGVVEQYF. The CDR3 region has the DNA TGCGCCAGCAGCCAAGACCGGTCGGGAGGGGTAGTCGAGCAGTACTTC.

The chain carries TRBV19 and TRBJ1-1, with 11 bases identical to TRBD1. Germline V gives CDR1 LNHDA, CDR2 SQIVND (reference sequence). The length of the CDR3 is 14 residues. With V trimmed by 7 bases and J by 7 bases, 8 bases remained unmatched. CDR3 bases: TGTGCCAGTACCCCGGGACAGGGGGTAGGTGAAGCTTTCTTT. Translating it yields CASTPGQGVGEAFF.

V is TRBV19 and J is TRBJ1-5; tentative D call: TRBD1 (6 bases). Germline V gene lookup returns CDR1 LNHDA and CDR2 SQIVND (reference sequence). This CDR3 contains 13 residues. Deletions cut 4 bases from V and 5 bases from J, with 9 bases between. As DNA, the CDR3 is TGTGCCAGTAGTACCCACAGGGATCAGCCCCAGCATTTT. It encodes CASSTHRDQPQHF.

The chain couples TRBV15 to TRBJ1-4; D remains unclear. V dropped 0 bases and J dropped 4 bases, with 9 bases sitting between them. CDR3 length: 15 amino acids. The germline gives CDR1 LNHNV, CDR2 YYDKDF (reference sequence). The DNA of the CDR3 is TGTGCCACCAGCAGAGACCGGGCCCTTAATGAAAAACTGTTTTTT. Protein: CATSRDRALNEKLFF.

The chain has TRBV2 and TRBJ2-7; 8 bases fit TRBD1. The CDR3 length is 14 residues. V dropped 5 bases and J dropped 4; count of bases not matched to a gene: 7. CDR1 SNHLY and CDR2 FYNNEI come from the germline V gene. CDR3 in DNA: TGTGCCAGCAGTAACCGGGACAGGCTATACGAGCAGTACTTC. As protein: CASSNRDRLYEQYF.

The chain combines TRBV9 with TRBJ2-2; 7 bases are shared with TRBD2. The CDR3 totals 18 residues. V shed 4 bases and J 2 bases; nucleotides not matched to a gene: 14. In germline, CDR1 is SGDLS, CDR2 YYNGEE. The CDR3 bases are TGTGCCAGCAGCCGCACCCGGGGGGAGGGATCCAACACCGGGGAGCTGTTTTTT. Its protein is CASSRTRGEGSNTGELFF.

J is TRBJ2-1 and V is TRBV5-4, with 16 bases aligning to TRBD2. The junction had 5 bases not matched to a gene; V was cut back by 4 bases and J by 7 bases. Germline CDR1 SGHNT, CDR2 YYREEE (reference sequence). There are 16 residues in the CDR3. This CDR3 reads CASSAGTSGGENEQFF. Here the CDR3 DNA reads TGTGCCAGCAGCGCTGGGACTAGCGGGGGGGAAAATGAGCAGTTCTTC.

The rearrangement links TRBV5-5 to TRBJ1-3, with D maybe TRBD1 (5 bases). The germline V and J ends were trimmed by 4 bases and 0 bases, with 14 bases remaining between them. The germline CDR1 and CDR2 sequences are SGHKS and YYEKEE (reference sequence). This CDR3 is 16 amino acids long. CDR3 loop: CASSSGHTSSGNTIYF. In nucleotides, the CDR3 is TGTGCCAGCAGCAGCGGACACACTAGCTCTGGAAACACCATATATTTT.

This rearrangement joins TRBV28 to TRBJ1-1, with a weak D call TRBD1 (6 bases). CDR1 MDHEN and CDR2 SYDVKM come from the germline V gene. V dropped 11 bases and J dropped 5 bases, with 12 bases sitting between them. The CDR3 covers 11 residues. CDR3 coding DNA: TGTGCCGGGCAGGGGAGGACTGAAGCTTTCTTT. Its protein is CAGQGRTEAFF. The full variable domain, its missing parts supplied by reference TRBV28 and TRBJ1-1, is DVKVTQSSRYLVKRTGEKVFLECVQDMDHENMFWYRQDPGLGLRLIYFSYDVKMKEKGDIPEGYSVSREKKERFSLILESASTNQTSMYLCAGQGRTEAFFGQGTRLTVV.

This chain connects TRBV28 to TRBJ2-7; 8 nucleotides align to TRBD2. Trimming removed 3 bases from V and 6 bases from J; junction bases left unmatched: 7. The CDR3 covers 14 residues. Germline V gene data show CDR1 as MDHEN and CDR2 as SYDVKM. DNA for the CDR3: TGTGCCAGCAGTTTTAGCGGGGTTGGAACCGAGCAGTACTTC. Amino acids: CASSFSGVGTEQYF. Combining the CDR3 with reference TRBV28 and TRBJ2-7 gives the whole variable domain DVKVTQSSRYLVKRTGEKVFLECVQDMDHENMFWYRQDPGLGLRLIYFSYDVKMKEKGDIPEGYSVSREKKERFSLILESASTNQTSMYLCASSFSGVGTEQYFGPGTRLTVT.

The gene calls are TRBV2 and TRBJ2-7, with TRBD1 matching over 7 bases. Germline V gene data show CDR1 as SNHLY and CDR2 as FYNNEI. V lost 1 base, J lost 0 bases, and 3 bases stayed unmatched. CDR3 length: 15 amino acids. The CDR3 reads CASSEGAGGSYEQYF. CDR3 coding DNA: TGTGCCAGCAGTGAAGGGGCAGGGGGCTCCTACGAGCAGTACTTC. The full variable domain, in which reference TRBV2 and TRBJ2-7 provide the parts outside the CDR3, is EPEVTQTPSHQVTQMGQEVILRCVPISNHLYFYWYRQILGQKVEFLVSFYNNEISEKSEIFDDQFSVERPDGSNFTLKIRSTKLEDSAMYFCASSEGAGGSYEQYFGPGTRLTVT.

This chain links TRBV30 with TRBJ2-4, with D maybe TRBD1 (6 bases). CDR1 is GTSNPN and CDR2 is SVGIG in the germline V gene (reference sequence). The CDR3 runs 13 residues. V lost 8 bases, J lost 1 base, and 12 bases lay in between. The CDR3 is CAGDTGAKNIQYF. In DNA form, the CDR3 reads TGTGCCGGTGATACAGGGGCCAAAAACATTCAGTACTTC.